Following are 10 T cell receptor beta chains from one sample sequenced in a study of cytomegalovirus exposure and HLA in healthy donors. The repertoire was sequenced with immunoSEQ multiplex PCR; TCRdb's copy has only in-frame clones and lacks some. The sample lists some 63,000 clones, around 90% occurring once. The sample was PBMCs. The receptor source for this set is a woman aged 18 to 35 in good health and CMV-seronegative.

The chain joins TRBV2 to TRBJ1-5; TRBD1 aligns across 7 bases. Unmatched junction bases numbered 7, after V lost 8 bases and J lost 3 bases. Germline V gene sequence: CDR1 SNHLY, CDR2 FYNNEI. There are 14 residues in the CDR3. The CDR3 is CASLPQGINQPQHF. CDR3 DNA: TGTGCCAGCCTACCACAGGGGATCAATCAGCCCCAGCATTTT.

The gene calls are TRBV5-1 and TRBJ1-2, with unresolved D. CDR3 size: 13 residues. Per the germline V gene, CDR1 is SGHRS and CDR2 is YFSETQ. Trimming pared 4 bases from V and 8 bases from J, leaving 15 bases between. CDR3: CASSPITAEGYTF. Here the CDR3 DNA reads TGCGCCAGCAGCCCAATCACTGCCGAGGGCTACACCTTC.

The chain has TRBV15 and TRBJ2-7, with TRBD2 matching 8 bases. The trim removed 6 bases at V and 1 base at J, leaving 2 bases unmatched. The germline CDR1 and CDR2 sequences are LNHNV and YYDKDF (reference sequence). The CDR3 consists of 13 residues. CDR3 residues: CATRSGGSYEQYF. The CDR3 nucleotides read TGTGCCACCAGGTCGGGGGGGTCCTACGAGCAGTACTTC. Full variable domain (rest looked up from reference TRBV15 and TRBJ2-7): DAMVIQNPRYQVTQFGKPVTLSCSQTLNHNVMYWYQQKSSQAPKLLFHYYDKDFNNEADTPDNFQSRRPNTSFCFLDIRSPGLGDTAMYLCATRSGGSYEQYFGPGTRLTVT.

The rearrangement links TRBV21-1 to TRBJ2-5; the table's D gene call, TRBD1, was not cross checked with the DNA. TRBV21-1 is classified as a pseudogene. The CDR3 covers 17 residues. CDR3 coding DNA: TGTGCCAGCAGCAAGAGGGTGCGGACAGGCCCGGGGGAGACCCAGTACTTC. Protein: CASSKRVRTGPGETQYF.

The rearrangement joins TRBV29-1 to TRBJ1-4, with a possible D match to TRBD1 (6 bases). Trimming pared 7 bases from V and 2 bases from J, leaving 14 bases between. CDR3 length: 14 amino acids. CDR1 is SQVTM and CDR2 is ANQGSEA in the germline V gene. The CDR3 DNA is TGCAGCGGACGGGGGGGCCCGACTAATGAAAAACTGTTTTTT. It yields the protein CSGRGGPTNEKLFF.

The genes are TRBV7-9 and TRBJ2-2; 7 nucleotides line up with TRBD2. Germline CDR1 is SEHNR and CDR2 is FQNEAQ (reference sequence). This CDR3 is 16 amino acids long. The junction had 9 bases not matched to a gene; V was cut back by 2 bases and J by 6 bases. The CDR3 region is CASSLTWEGRSGELFF. In DNA, the CDR3 is TGTGCCAGCAGCTTAACGTGGGAGGGCCGGTCCGGGGAGCTGTTTTTT.

The chain carries TRBV6-1 and TRBJ1-5; unclear D gene. Germline lookup yields CDR1 MNHNS and CDR2 SASEGT. The ends were cut back, 5 bases at V and 1 base at J, with 12 bases in the middle. The CDR3 is 15 amino acids. In nucleotides, the CDR3 is TGTGCCAGCAGTAGCGGGCAGGTGAGCAATCAGCCCCAGCATTTT. It codes for CASSSGQVSNQPQHF.

The chain joins TRBV19 to TRBJ2-3; D perhaps matches TRBD2 (7 bases). V lost 6 bases, J lost 4 bases, and 20 bases lay in between. The V gene's germline CDR1 is LNHDA and CDR2 SQIVND (reference sequence). The CDR3 extends over 16 amino acids. Here the CDR3 reads CASSPSLAGAPDTQYF. The CDR3 region has the DNA TGTGCCAGTAGCCCATCACTGGCGGGGGCACCAGATACGCAGTATTTT.

The genes are TRBV28 and TRBJ2-7; a weak D match, TRBD2 (6 bases). CDR3 length equals 15 residues. The germline V gene encodes CDR1 MDHEN and CDR2 SYDVKM. V was cut by 6 bases and J by 3 bases, with 18 bases left in between. CDR3 in DNA: TGTGCCAGCAGCCCCTCGTCCCGGGGAGGCTACGAGCAGTACTTC. Its protein is CASSPSSRGGYEQYF.

This chain links TRBV6-1 with TRBJ2-5; 7 nucleotides align to TRBD2. V was pared by 6 bases and J by 5 bases, with 3 bases of the junction left unmatched. The CDR3 loop spans 12 amino acids. Germline loops: CDR1 MNHNS, CDR2 SASEGT. This CDR3 is CASSWGGETQYF. In nucleotides, the CDR3 is TGTGCCAGCAGCTGGGGGGGGGAGACCCAGTACTTC.